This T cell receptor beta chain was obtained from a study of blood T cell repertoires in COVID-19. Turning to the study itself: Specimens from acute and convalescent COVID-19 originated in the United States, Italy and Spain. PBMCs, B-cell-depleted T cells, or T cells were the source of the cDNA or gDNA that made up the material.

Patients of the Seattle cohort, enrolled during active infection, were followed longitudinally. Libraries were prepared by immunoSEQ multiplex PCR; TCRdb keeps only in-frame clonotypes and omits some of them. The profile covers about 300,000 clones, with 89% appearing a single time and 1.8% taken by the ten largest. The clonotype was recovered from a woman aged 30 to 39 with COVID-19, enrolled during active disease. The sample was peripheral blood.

Here the CDR3 DNA reads TGTGCCAGCAGTTTCACGGGCACAGATACGCAGTATTTT. Protein: CASSFTGTDTQYF. The chain couples TRBV12-3 or TRBV12-4 to TRBJ2-3, with no clear D. V lost 3 bases, J lost 1 base, and 5 bases lay in between. This CDR3 is built from 13 residues.